The next 10 T cell receptor beta chains were all read from a single sample in a study of human T cells and chemical hapten exposure. Time point of the sample: patch test 2, 6 weeks after DPC sensitization. This sample's treatment: therapeutic diphenylcyclopropenone sensitization with weekly scalp DPC. TCRdb re-called the RACE reads with MiXCR, one entry per CDR3 protein. The table records 70,000 to 95,000 distinct CDR3 sequences, about 6.6% of them present only once. The sample in question was whole blood, obtained in connection with sensitization to the hapten diphenylcyclopropenone (DPC). Every receptor here comes from a woman aged 25 to 39 with alopecia areata. Some clones in this sample may be carry-over from other donors' samples.

Ten or more counts support this clonotype. V and J are TRBV20-1 and TRBJ2-7, with 9 bases aligning to TRBD1. V was clipped by 5 bases and J by 3 bases; unmatched bases: 5. This CDR3 spans 13 amino acids. Germline V gene data show CDR1 as DFQATT and CDR2 as SNEGSKA (reference sequence). As DNA, the CDR3 is TGCAGTGCTGGAAAGACAGGGGGCTACGAGCAGTACTTC. Residues: CSAGKTGGYEQYF.

This chain uses TRBV18 with TRBJ1-2; D unclear. Per the germline V gene, CDR1 is KGHSH and CDR2 is LQKENI. V was clipped by 4 bases and J by 4 bases, with 25 bases between them. CDR3 length: 18 residues. This CDR3 reads CASSRSSSLAGSVYGYTF. The DNA of the CDR3 is TGTGCCAGCTCACGATCCAGTAGTCTGGCAGGCTCGGTCTATGGCTACACCTTC.

This clonotype was observed at least ten times. The chain employs TRBV21-1 and TRBJ2-1; the table's TRBD1 call for D was not verified on the DNA. TRBV21-1 is a pseudogene segment. The CDR3 covers 16 residues. In nucleotides, the CDR3 is TGTGCCAGCAGTAAAGGGGCGGAGCGGGGGCGGAATGAGCAGTTCTTC. Its translation is CASSKGAERGRNEQFF.

Concerning this clonotype itself: A much more abundant neighbour one base away suggests this may be a read error. The chain employs TRBV12-3 or TRBV12-4 and TRBJ2-4, with 7 bases fitting TRBD1. This CDR3 region has 13 residues. DNA of the CDR3: TGTGCCAGCAGTTTAGCGCAGGGGGTCACTGGGGGCTTC. Translated, it gives CASSLAQGVTGGF.

This clonotype has a handful of counts. CDR3 loop: CASSYGDRNYGYTF. CDR3 DNA: TGTGCCAGCAGTTACGGCGACAGGAACTATGGCTACACCTTC. The chain couples TRBV6-5 to TRBJ1-2, with D possibly TRBD1 on 6 matching bases. This CDR3 contains 14 residues. CDR1 and CDR2 (germline): MNHEY, SVGAGI. V was shortened by 2 bases and J by 2 bases, with 9 bases between the two germline ends.

V is TRBV3-1 and J is TRBJ1-1; a possible D gene is TRBD1 (6 bases). The CDR3 is 16 residues long. Germline-derived CDR1 and CDR2 are LGHDT and YNNKEL (reference sequence). Trimming took 1 base from V and 5 from J, leaving 17 bases between them. The CDR3 spells CASSQAYGRGDTEAFF. CDR3 nucleotides: TGTGCCAGCAGCCAAGCGTACGGCAGGGGAGATACTGAAGCTTTCTTT.

This clonotype was seen ten or more times. The chain combines TRBV20-1 with TRBJ1-1; D remains ambiguous. Germline loops: CDR1 DFQATT, CDR2 SNEGSKA (reference sequence). The V gene lost 4 bases and the J gene lost 0 bases, with 9 bases spanning the gap. CDR3 length equals 13 residues. The CDR3 sequence: CSANGVMNTEAFF. The CDR3, as DNA: TGCAGTGCTAACGGGGTAATGAACACTGAAGCTTTCTTT.

This clonotype was recorded at least ten times. This sequence joins TRBV4-2 and TRBJ2-1; 9 bases are shared with TRBD2. V shed 0 bases, J shed 7 bases, and the junction held 19 bases outside the gene matches. CDR3 size: 20 residues. Germline V gene sequence: CDR1 LGHNA, CDR2 YNFKEQ. The CDR3 is CASSQDMAGGVGRLRNEQFF. The CDR3 DNA reads as TGTGCCAGCAGCCAAGATATGGCGGGGGGGGTTGGGCGTTTGAGGAATGAGCAGTTCTTC.

Many counts were recorded for this clonotype. The chain couples TRBV9 to TRBJ1-1; no clear D. The V gene's germline CDR1 is SGDLS and CDR2 YYNGEE. V was cut by 2 bases and J by 7 bases, with 18 bases left in between. The length of the CDR3 is 15 residues. The CDR3 DNA sequence: TGTGCCAGCAGCGTGATGCACGGACGACAAGTTGAAGCTTTCTTT. Translated: CASSVMHGRQVEAFF.

This clonotype was counted between two and nine times. The junction and the germline gene differ at one end; a read error may be behind it. The chain couples TRBV6-5 to TRBJ1-2, with D maybe TRBD1 (6 bases). Germline V gene lookup returns CDR1 MNHEY and CDR2 SVGAGI. The CDR3 consists of 15 residues. The CDR3 reads CASAQSRNSKQGANF. The DNA for the CDR3 is TGTGCCAGCGCCCAAAGCCGAAATTCAAAACAGGGAGCCAACTTC.